This T cell receptor (beta chain) is drawn from a study of T cells after yellow fever vaccination. Overall study findings and caveats: Weaker in magnitude, the secondary response showed a faster peak on day 5 versus 15.

A process of 5'RACE template switching, which added a universal primer site and UMIs, was used to make TCR cDNA. TCRdb redid the calling of the 5' RACE reads with MiXCR, one entry per CDR3 protein. The table includes hundreds of thousands of distinct CDR3 sequences, more than 9% detected once. This clonotype was seen a few times. Its target is not known. CDR3 length: 16 residues. The trim removed 4 bases at V and 0 bases at J, leaving 5 bases unmatched. Germline V gene sequence: CDR1 MGHDK, CDR2 SYGVNS. Sequencing used PBMCs, obtained on the day of the first yellow fever vaccination. The chain has TRBV25-1 and TRBJ1-5, with 8 bases fitting TRBD1. The receptor was isolated from a man aged 18 to 30 who received the YFV17D yellow fever vaccine. The DNA of the CDR3 is TGTGCCAGCAGTGGTACAGGGGGAAATAGCAATCAGCCCCAGCATTTT. Translation gives CASSGTGGNSNQPQHF.